This record covers a single T cell receptor beta chain. The read ends 3 residues early relative to the CDR3; the germline J gene fills the gap. V was trimmed by 6 bases and J by 8 bases, leaving 19 bases between them. This CDR3 is 15 amino acids long. Sequencing used immunoSEQ multiplex PCR; TCRdb keeps in-frame clones, though not all of them. The sample data list over 20,000 clones. This sample is drawn from a study of T cells in women clearing cervical HPV infection. Background on the study: Cases: HPV16-related CIN3 or worse on histology, 2 invasive cancers. Case blood drawn at lesion detection; control blood after infection cleared.

This clonotype was sampled from a woman aged 18 to 75 with a cervical HPV16 infection that either progressed to CIN3+ or cleared (not recorded which). Material for sequencing was blood buffy coat. This chain uses TRBV12-3 or TRBV12-4 with TRBJ1-4; D ambiguous. CDR3 residues: CASSHLYGEYEKLFF. The sequenced CDR3 bases are TGTGCCAGCAGCCATCTGTACGGGGAGTACGAAAAA.